What follows are 29 T cell receptor beta chains derived from one specimen sequenced in a study of cytomegalovirus exposure and HLA in healthy donors. A multiplex PCR was run with 60 Vbeta primers and 13 Jbeta primers. The repertoire was sequenced with immunoSEQ multiplex PCR; TCRdb's copy has only in-frame clones and lacks some. The repertoire includes approximately 100,000 clones, about 89% of them detected once, and 9% to 9.5% sits in the top ten. The sample comprised PBMCs. Receptors originate from a man younger than 45 in good health and CMV-seropositive.

The chain links TRBV10-3 to TRBJ2-7; 14 bases align to TRBD2. Trimming removed 3 bases from V and 5 bases from J; junction bases left unmatched: 12. Germline V gene sequence: CDR1 ENHRY, CDR2 SYGVKD. The CDR3 has 18 residues. The CDR3, as DNA: TGTGCCATCAGTGACCCCACCGGGACTAGCGGGAGTTTTCACGAGCAGTACTTC. Translating gives CAISDPTGTSGSFHEQYF.

The V and J genes are TRBV5-4 and TRBJ1-2, with a possible D match to TRBD1 (6 bases). In germline, CDR1 is SGHNT, CDR2 YYREEE (reference sequence). CDR3 length: 15 amino acids. Trimming shortened V by 4 bases and J by 7 bases, and 20 bases separated the two germline ends. CDR3: CASSRRDTLIGGYTF. CDR3 nucleotides: TGTGCCAGCAGCCGCCGGGACACCTTAATAGGTGGCTACACCTTC.

The rearrangement uses TRBV9 and TRBJ2-1; TRBD1 aligns across 12 bases. In germline, CDR1 is SGDLS, CDR2 YYNGEE. With 0 bases clipped from V and 14 bases from J, the junction kept 9 bases outside the gene matches. The CDR3 loop spans 15 amino acids. CDR3 loop: CASSVEGQGAGMKFF. The CDR3 coding sequence is TGTGCCAGCAGCGTAGAGGGACAGGGGGCCGGTATGAAGTTCTTC.

This chain connects TRBV29-1 to TRBJ1-2, with unresolved D. Germline CDR1 SQVTM, CDR2 ANQGSEA. The CDR3 loop spans 11 amino acids. Trimming removed 7 bases at V and 3 bases at J, with 9 bases between. The CDR3 is CSADGDYGYTF. The CDR3 nucleotides read TGCAGCGCTGACGGTGACTATGGCTACACCTTC.

CDR3 sequence reads: CASSELLGAHTEAFF. The CDR3 DNA follows: TGTGCCAGCAGTGAATTACTTGGTGCTCACACTGAAGCTTTCTTT. The chain links TRBV25-1 to TRBJ1-1; no clear D gene. Germline V lookup: CDR1 MGHDK, CDR2 SYGVNS. Trimming took off 1 base at V and 3 bases at J, with 12 bases between the two ends. The CDR3 contains 15 residues.

The sample holds a few counts of this clone. One end of the junction does not line up with germline, which may come from a read error. This rearrangement joins TRBV27 to TRBJ2-5; 11 bases align to TRBD2. The V gene's germline CDR1 is MNHEY and CDR2 SMNVEV (reference sequence). The CDR3 has 21 amino acids. The CDR3 bases are TGTGCCAGCAGGTTATTCGGGACCCCAAGTAGCGGGAGGGCCAGTGGGGAGACCCAGTACTTC. It encodes CASRLFGTPSSGRASGETQYF.

This chain links TRBV28 with TRBJ2-5; 7 nucleotides line up with TRBD2. With 5 bases clipped from V and 4 bases from J, the junction kept 10 bases outside the gene matches. Germline V gives CDR1 MDHEN, CDR2 SYDVKM. The CDR3 is 15 amino acids. The CDR3 DNA sequence: TGTGCCAGCAGTCCACCCTTCGGGGAGGGAGAGACCCAGTACTTC. This sequence encodes CASSPPFGEGETQYF.

The chain is built from TRBV7-3 and TRBJ2-2, with a possible D match to TRBD1 (5 bases). This CDR3 is built from 13 residues. Germline V gene data show CDR1 as SGHTA and CDR2 as FQGTGA. Trimming took off 5 bases at V and 6 bases at J, with 10 bases between the two ends. The chain's CDR3 is CASSLGVSGELFF. The CDR3 nucleotides are TGTGCCAGCAGCCTAGGGGTATCCGGGGAGCTGTTTTTT.

The rearrangement links TRBV7-9 to TRBJ2-3, with 7 bases matching TRBD2. Germline V gives CDR1 SEHNR, CDR2 FQNEAQ (reference sequence). The V gene end was trimmed by 2 bases and the J gene end by 3 bases; junction bases not matched to a gene: 11. This CDR3 comprises 17 residues. The CDR3 region is CASSLLGAGAETDTQYF. The DNA for the CDR3 is TGTGCCAGCAGCTTATTAGGGGCGGGAGCCGAAACAGATACGCAGTATTTT.

This rearrangement joins TRBV19 to TRBJ2-1; perhaps TRBD1 as D (6 bases). The CDR3 is 15 residues long. Germline-derived CDR1 and CDR2 are LNHDA and SQIVND (reference sequence). V was trimmed by 3 bases and J by 3 bases, leaving 12 bases between them. Here the CDR3 reads CASSIGTPIYNEQFF. In DNA form, the CDR3 reads TGTGCCAGTAGTATCGGGACACCTATCTACAATGAGCAGTTCTTC.

The V call is TRBV7-9, the J call TRBJ1-3; 8 positions match TRBD1. The end of the DNA is better explained by TRBJ2-2, so the J call may be wrong. The germline CDR1 and CDR2 sequences are SEHNR and FQNEAQ (reference sequence). The CDR3 has 16 residues. The CDR3 spells CASSPSDREYNGELFF. Written as DNA, the CDR3 is TGTGCCAGCAGCCCGTCGGACAGGGAATACAACGGGGAGCTGTTTTTT.

The J gene is TRBJ2-5, the V gene TRBV27; TRBD2 matches at 7 bases. There are 14 residues in the CDR3. After removal of 1 base from V and 4 bases from J, the junction contained 3 bases not matched to a gene. Germline V gene data show CDR1 as MNHEY and CDR2 as SMNVEV (reference sequence). CDR3 sequence reads: CASSLYGEGETQYF. Written as DNA, the CDR3 is TGTGCCAGCAGTTTATATGGGGAGGGAGAGACCCAGTACTTC.

The J gene is TRBJ2-7, the V gene TRBV29-1; TRBD1 aligns across 8 bases. Unmatched junction bases numbered 14, after V lost 1 base and J lost 6 bases. This CDR3 is built from 16 residues. Per the germline V gene, CDR1 is SQVTM and CDR2 is ANQGSEA. CDR3 nucleotide sequence: TGCAGCGTTGAAGTGCGCCTGGACAGGGAAGCTGGCGAGCAGTACTTC. It codes for CSVEVRLDREAGEQYF.

This rearrangement joins TRBV10-1 to TRBJ2-5, with 9 bases that match TRBD2. The J call is doubtful: the DNA matches TRBJ2-7 better. CDR3 size: 14 residues. Germline V gene sequence: CDR1 WNHNN, CDR2 SYGVQD (reference sequence). CDR3 bases: TGCGCCAGCCAAAGCGGGAGGTCACCCTACGAGCAGTACTTC. Translated: CASQSGRSPYEQYF.

This chain links TRBV4-1 with TRBJ1-4; TRBD1 agrees at 7 bases. Losses at the gene ends were 4 bases for V and 6 bases for J; bases not matched to a gene: 5. This CDR3 spans 14 amino acids. Germline CDR1 is MGHRA and CDR2 is YSYEKL. This chain's CDR3 is CASSLGQRYEKLFF. The CDR3 nucleotides are TGCGCCAGCAGCCTGGGACAGCGATATGAAAAACTGTTTTTT.

The V gene is TRBV19, the J gene TRBJ1-1, with 7 bases aligning to TRBD1. Losses at the gene ends were 5 bases for V and 3 bases for J; bases not matched to a gene: 6. The V gene's germline CDR1 is LNHDA and CDR2 SQIVND (reference sequence). CDR3 size: 14 residues. CDR3 DNA sequence: TGTGCCAGTAGTGTAGGGGACAGCCACACTGAAGCTTTCTTT. Translating it yields CASSVGDSHTEAFF.

The chain uses TRBV7-6 and TRBJ2-7; D is possibly TRBD1 (6 bases). Deletions cut 3 bases from V and 1 base from J, with 13 bases between. The CDR3 runs to 15 residues. From germline, CDR1 is SGHVS and CDR2 FNYEAQ. The CDR3 loop reads CASSLGQGHSYEQYF. CDR3 in DNA: TGTGCCAGCAGCTTGGGCCAGGGGCATTCCTACGAGCAGTACTTC. The full variable domain, in which reference TRBV7-6 and TRBJ2-7 provide the parts outside the CDR3, is GAGVSQSPRYKVTKRGQDVALRCDPISGHVSLYWYRQALGQGPEFLTYFNYEAQQDKSGLPNDRFSAERPEGSISTLTIQRTEQRDSAMYRCASSLGQGHSYEQYFGPGTRLTVT.

In its sample, this clone was seen once. Within the sample, other DNA sequences also encode this same CDR3. The chain is built from TRBV28 and TRBJ2-5; a possible D gene is TRBD1 (5 bases). V was trimmed by 5 bases and J by 3 bases, leaving 10 bases between them. Germline lookup yields CDR1 MDHEN and CDR2 SYDVKM. The CDR3 has 13 residues. The CDR3 region is CASSLGREETQYF. As DNA, the CDR3 is TGTGCCAGCAGTCTGGGGCGCGAAGAGACCCAGTACTTC.

The chain recombines TRBV15 with TRBJ1-4; 7 bases map to TRBD1. Germline trimming cut 3 bases from V and 5 bases from J; bases unmatched to any gene: 9. The CDR3 covers 16 residues. In germline, CDR1 is LNHNV, CDR2 YYDKDF (reference sequence). The CDR3 reads CATSSERQGHNEKLFF. The CDR3 DNA is TGTGCCACCAGCAGTGAACGACAGGGCCACAATGAAAAACTGTTTTTT.

This chain connects TRBV11-2 to TRBJ1-3; no reliable D call. Germline values: CDR1 SGHAT, CDR2 FQNNGV. The CDR3 length is 17 residues. The germline V and J ends were trimmed by 4 bases and 3 bases, with 19 bases remaining between them. The DNA for the CDR3 is TGTGCCAGCAGCTCCCTCCTCCGGGGTCGGGGTGGAAACACCATATATTTT. It yields the protein CASSSLLRGRGGNTIYF.

The chain uses TRBV25-1 and TRBJ2-3, with D unresolved. The CDR3 covers 16 residues. With 1 base removed from V and 0 bases from J, the gap between germline ends came to 11 bases. Germline CDR1 MGHDK, CDR2 SYGVNS. CDR3 protein: CASSESQRSSTDTQYF. CDR3 in DNA: TGTGCCAGCAGTGAATCTCAGCGCAGTAGCACAGATACGCAGTATTTT.

The chain has TRBV2 and TRBJ2-7; D possibly corresponds to TRBD2 (6 bases). The germline gives CDR1 SNHLY, CDR2 FYNNEI. The CDR3 length is 15 residues. Deletions cut 6 bases from V and 5 bases from J, with 20 bases between. The CDR3 loop reads CASSPFGTERHEQYF. The CDR3 DNA reads TGTGCCAGCAGCCCTTTCGGGACTGAACGGCACGAGCAGTACTTC.

The chain is built from TRBV11-3 and TRBJ1-5; D ambiguous. The germline V gene encodes CDR1 SGHNT and CDR2 YENEEA. V gave up 1 base and J gave up 1 base, with 20 bases separating them. The CDR3 has 19 amino acids. CDR3 DNA sequence: TGTGCCAGCAGCTTAGTATTAATACTCCCCAGAGGAAGCAATCAGCCCCAGCATTTT. This gives the protein CASSLVLILPRGSNQPQHF.

The chain carries TRBV2 and TRBJ2-4; 7 bases map to TRBD1. The CDR3 is 16 amino acids. CDR1 and CDR2 from the germline V gene are SNHLY and FYNNEI. V shed 4 bases, J shed 7 bases, and the junction held 13 bases outside the gene matches. The CDR3 DNA reads TGTGCCAGCAGTGCCGGGACAGCCAGATGGGGGAACATTCAGTACTTC. Its protein product is CASSAGTARWGNIQYF.

The DNA of the CDR3 is TGTGCCAGCAGCACTCGACAGGGCCATCCCTACGAGCAGTACTTC. It codes for CASSTRQGHPYEQYF. The J gene is TRBJ2-7, the V gene TRBV11-2; TRBD1 aligns across 7 bases. The CDR3 runs 15 residues. Germline assignment: CDR1 SGHAT and CDR2 FQNNGV. V trimming: 5 bases; J trimming: 2 bases; junction bases outside the gene matches: 9.

The chain has TRBV2 and TRBJ2-3, with TRBD2 identical over 7 bases. The V and J ends lost 4 bases and 1 base, in that order; junction bases with no gene match: 5. The germline CDR1 and CDR2 sequences are SNHLY and FYNNEI. The CDR3 runs to 15 residues. CDR3 in DNA: TGTGCCAGCAGTGCCGGACTAGGTGGCACAGATACGCAGTATTTT. Its protein is CASSAGLGGTDTQYF.

V gene TRBV5-1 combines with J gene TRBJ2-7, with 8 bases matching TRBD1. The V gene end was trimmed by 0 bases and the J gene end by 2 bases; junction bases not matched to a gene: 1. CDR3 length equals 14 residues. Germline V gene sequence: CDR1 SGHRS, CDR2 YFSETQ. The CDR3 nucleotides read TGCGCCAGCAGCTTGGGGGGACAGGCCTACGAGCAGTACTTC. This codes for CASSLGGQAYEQYF. The variable domain in full, completed from reference TRBV5-1 and TRBJ2-7, reads KAGVTQTPRYLIKTRGQQVTLSCSPISGHRSVSWYQQTPGQGLQFLFEYFSETQRNKGNFPGRFSGRQFSNSRSEMNVSTLELGDSALYLCASSLGGQAYEQYFGPGTRLTVT.

The gene calls are TRBV7-3 and TRBJ2-1; 14 bases fit TRBD2. The length of the CDR3 is 20 residues. V lost 1 base, J lost 0 bases, and 8 bases stayed unmatched. Germline CDR1 and CDR2: SGHTA and FQGTGA. As DNA, the CDR3 is TGTGCCAGCAGCTTAAGGGCTTGGGGGACTAGCGGGAGCTCCTACAATGAGCAGTTCTTC. It encodes CASSLRAWGTSGSSYNEQFF.

This chain connects TRBV11-3 to TRBJ2-6; possible D gene TRBD2, 6 bases. The CDR3 is 15 residues long. Per germline, CDR1 SGHNT and CDR2 YENEEA. Deletions cut 5 bases from V and 2 bases from J, with 10 bases between. CDR3 coding DNA: TGTGCCAGCAGCGGAGGAGGGGCTGGGGCCAACGTCCTGACTTTC. Translation: CASSGGGAGANVLTF.